The clone carrying this T cell receptor beta chain was counted once. There were no recent acute infections or vaccinations among the donors, who were healthy HIV-negative adults. This record comes from a study of shared clonotypes between healthy human individuals. Study in general: The composition of the donors was two women and a few men aged 18 to 49.

Only in-frame clones appear in the TCRdb table, and some are missing; sequencing was by immunoSEQ multiplex PCR. This sample has about 1.5 million clones; approximately 98% occur once, and the top ten carry roughly 0.4%. This clonotype originated in a man between 25 and 39 years old in good health. The material sequenced was naive CD4+ T cells sorted from blood. Subset in this sample: CD45RA+ positively selected.

DNA of the CDR3: TGTGCCAGCAGTTCTTTGGGGGGGGGCGCCCTCGACGGGCCCCAGCATTTT. This codes for CASSSLGGGALDGPQHF. The chain has TRBV28 and TRBJ1-5; D is possibly TRBD1 (6 bases). The CDR3 is made up of 17 amino acids. The germline CDR1 and CDR2 sequences are MDHEN and SYDVKM. V was pared by 4 bases and J by 9 bases, with 25 bases between.